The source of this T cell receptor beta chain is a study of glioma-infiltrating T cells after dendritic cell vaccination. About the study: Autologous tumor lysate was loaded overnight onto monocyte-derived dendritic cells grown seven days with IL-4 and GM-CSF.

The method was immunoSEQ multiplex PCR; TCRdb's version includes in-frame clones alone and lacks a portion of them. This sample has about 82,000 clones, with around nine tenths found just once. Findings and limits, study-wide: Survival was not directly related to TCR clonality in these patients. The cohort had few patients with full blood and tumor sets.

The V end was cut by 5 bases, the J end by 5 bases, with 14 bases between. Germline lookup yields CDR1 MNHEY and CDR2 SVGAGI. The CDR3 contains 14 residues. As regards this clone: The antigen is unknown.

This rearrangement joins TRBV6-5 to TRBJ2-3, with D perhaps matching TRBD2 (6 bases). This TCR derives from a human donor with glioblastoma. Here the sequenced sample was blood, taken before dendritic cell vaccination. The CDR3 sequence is CASSGTFQGDTQYF. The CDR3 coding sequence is TGTGCCAGCAGTGGGACTTTTCAGGGAGATACGCAGTATTTT.